This TCR beta chain was found in a study of human T cells and chemical hapten exposure. Study-level information: Predominantly women, the patients had alopecia areata, totalis or universalis. Findings and limits, study-wide: With patch test score, the counts of PT1 expanded TCRs showed a positive correlation.

As to time point: patch test 3, about 24 weeks after DPC sensitization. The treatment was: therapeutic diphenylcyclopropenone sensitization with weekly scalp DPC. TCRdb reanalysed the RACE reads using MiXCR and keeps one entry per CDR3 protein. This sample carries about 190,000 distinct CDR3 sequences, about 25% of them seen once, and the ten largest clones take approximately 2.3%. To note about this clonotype: Its target is not known.

The V gene lost 5 bases and the J gene lost 7 bases, with 11 bases spanning the gap. Germline V gene lookup returns CDR1 MNHNS and CDR2 SASEGT. The length of the CDR3 is 12 residues. The chain recombines TRBV6-1 with TRBJ1-1; D is unresolved. This material consisted of whole blood, taken in connection with sensitization to the hapten diphenylcyclopropenone (DPC). This TCR derives from a woman between 35 and 50 years old with alopecia areata. Some clones in this sample may be carry-over from other donors' samples. This CDR3 reads CASSLEGGEAFF. CDR3 sequence (DNA): TGTGCCAGCAGTCTCGAGGGCGGTGAAGCTTTCTTT.